Only a few counts were recorded for the clone carrying this TCR beta chain. This specimen comes from a study of blood T cells in healthy people across ages. With 4 bases removed from V and 0 bases from J, the gap between germline ends came to 10 bases. CDR1 LGHDT and CDR2 YNNKEL come from the germline V gene (reference sequence). CDR3 length equals 15 residues. Primed by a sample-barcoded 5' primer and a J-beta primer mix, a second PCR proceeded for about 7 to 11 cycles. MiXCR, run by TCRdb on the 5' RACE reads, gives a single entry per CDR3 protein. The table records more than 1,000,000 distinct CDR3 sequences, almost 25% of them present only once. This same sample was also taken into another study, of T cells of mothers and their children.

The source is a girl aged 2 to 9 in good health. The sequenced sample was blood. The genes are TRBV3-1 and TRBJ2-1; no definite D call. The CDR3 loop is CASSRNPSSYNEQFF. In nucleotides, the CDR3 is TGTGCCAGCAGCCGGAACCCGAGCTCCTACAATGAGCAGTTCTTC.